These T cell receptor beta chains were read from a single sample in a study of blood T cell repertoires in COVID-19. Profiled with immunoSEQ multiplex PCR; TCRdb holds only in-frame clones, not every one. Of over 300,000 clones listed, over 75% are singletons. The sequenced sample consisted of peripheral blood. The source of these receptors is a human donor in a cohort sampled during active COVID-19. Both conserved end residues are trimmed from each CDR3. Each record gives: V gene, CDR3 length, CDR3 protein.

TRBV5-1 | 15 | ASSYRLAGLNTGELF
TRBV11-2 | 14 | ASSLLTGGSGNEQF
TRBV6-5 | 12 | ASKAGEHNQPQH
TRBV14 | 11 | ASSREGAYEQY
TRBV15 | 12 | ATSRGTGGEKAF
TRBV29-1 | 14 | SASGQTGQTYYGYT
TRBV5-6 | 13 | ASSQAGGPRNEQF
TRBV6-5 | 11 | ASSSQGIGKAF
TRBV24-1 | 9 | ATSRSDEQY
TRBV5-4 | 11 | ASMDSPNQPQH
TRBV5-1 | 12 | ASSPGPSTDTQY
TRBV7-2 | 11 | ASRLAGAGAQY
TRBV7-3 | 13 | ASSLTGQGGETQY
TRBV24-1 | 15 | ATSDFGPDYSTDTQY
TRBV7-9 | 12 | ASSQRQTNYGYT
TRBV7-2 | 11 | ASSPRGGREQF
TRBV21-1 | 15 | ASSKVGPGKFLYGYT
TRBV6-4 | 10 | ASRGPTGELF
TRBV11-3 | 11 | ASSFVRDTEAF
TRBV18 | 11 | ASSPGQQNIQY
TRBV9 | 12 | ASSVFRPGGTQY
TRBV11-2 | 12 | ASRLSNSYNEQF
TRBV12-3/TRBV12-4 | 10 | ASSLSLHGYT
TRBV19 | 12 | ASSKTGGMGPLH
TRBV10-3 | 11 | AISLQGGNEQF
TRBV5-8 | 13 | ASSLPGTGGFGYT
TRBV19 | 13 | ASSRSGRGYNEQF
TRBV6-5 | 12 | ASSYGGSNQPQH
TRBV3-1/TRBV3-2 | 13 | ASSPPGQGYNEQF
TRBV2 | 13 | ASTPWGLDPDTQY
TRBV30 | 11 | AWSRGGNTEAF
TRBV3-1/TRBV3-2 | 14 | ASSLGLAGNTDTQY
TRBV10-3 | 15 | AISESGQGIGNNEQF
TRBV28 | 13 | ASSRTGGVGQPQH
TRBV24-1 | 13 | ATSAEGRNTGELF
TRBV11-2 | 12 | ASSLAGGFQPQH
TRBV7-9 | 11 | ASSLSGNQPQH
TRBV10-3 | 11 | AISDKINYGYT
TRBV4-1 | 12 | ASSQAGDSYEQY
TRBV5-8 | 12 | ASRVGHGPYGYT
TRBV6-1 | 15 | ASSEALRGANNSPLH
TRBV5-1 | 14 | ASSLILAGSTGELF
TRBV5-1 | 18 | ASSLAGKLAGGPSYNEQF
TRBV30 | 11 | AWSVAGSTEAF
TRBV19 | 11 | ASSISGDQPQH
TRBV19 | 9 | ASSIGQWMS
TRBV10-3 | 11 | AITGQQGDGYT
TRBV27 | 10 | ASSFLGQPQH
TRBV9 | 11 | ASRTGVKTEAF
TRBV5-1 | 11 | ASSQQVWYGYT
TRBV2 | 12 | ASIVRGMNTEAF
TRBV9 | 10 | ASSVVGREAF
TRBV19 | 9 | ASSIADTQY
TRBV12-3/TRBV12-4 | 11 | ASSAPGGDIQY
TRBV20-1 | 9 | SARDRGLVF